This T cell receptor (beta chain) was captured by sequencing in a study of T cell repertoires in cytomegalovirus infection. Study-level findings and limits: The ex vivo response was dominated by HLA-C-restricted CMV-specific TCR beta clonotypes.

TCRdb processed the reads anew with MiXCR; each CDR3 protein has one entry. The sample holds some 920,000 distinct CDR3 sequences, around 30% seen once. The ends were cut back, 2 bases at V and 1 base at J, with 8 bases in the middle. This CDR3 has 14 residues. Looked up from germline, CDR1 is MNHNS and CDR2 is SASEGT. With regard to this clonotype: Its specificity is unknown.

The starting material was cultured CD8+ T cells from PBMCs, obtained from culture after CMV antigen stimulation. The chain combines TRBV6-1 with TRBJ1-2, with D uncertain. The receptor comes from a human donor in good health (CMV status not recorded). Some clones in this sample may be carry-over from other donors' samples. The CDR3 bases are TGTGCCAGCAGTGAATGGCGTTTTAACTATGGCTACACCTTC. Protein product: CASSEWRFNYGYTF.